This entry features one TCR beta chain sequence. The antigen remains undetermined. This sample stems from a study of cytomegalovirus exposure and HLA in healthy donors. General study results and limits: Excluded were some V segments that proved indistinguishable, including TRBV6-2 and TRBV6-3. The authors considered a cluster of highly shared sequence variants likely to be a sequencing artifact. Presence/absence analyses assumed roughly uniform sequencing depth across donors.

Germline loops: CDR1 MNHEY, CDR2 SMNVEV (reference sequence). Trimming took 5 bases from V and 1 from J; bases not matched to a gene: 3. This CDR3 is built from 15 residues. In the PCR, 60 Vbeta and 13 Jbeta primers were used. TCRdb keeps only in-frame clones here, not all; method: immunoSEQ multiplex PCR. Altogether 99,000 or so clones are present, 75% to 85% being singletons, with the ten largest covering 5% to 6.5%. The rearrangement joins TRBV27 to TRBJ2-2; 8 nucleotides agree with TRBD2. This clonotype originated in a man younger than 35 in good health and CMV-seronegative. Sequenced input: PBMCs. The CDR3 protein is CASSQLAVNTGELFF. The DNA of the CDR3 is TGTGCCAGCAGTCAACTAGCGGTGAACACCGGGGAGCTGTTTTTT.